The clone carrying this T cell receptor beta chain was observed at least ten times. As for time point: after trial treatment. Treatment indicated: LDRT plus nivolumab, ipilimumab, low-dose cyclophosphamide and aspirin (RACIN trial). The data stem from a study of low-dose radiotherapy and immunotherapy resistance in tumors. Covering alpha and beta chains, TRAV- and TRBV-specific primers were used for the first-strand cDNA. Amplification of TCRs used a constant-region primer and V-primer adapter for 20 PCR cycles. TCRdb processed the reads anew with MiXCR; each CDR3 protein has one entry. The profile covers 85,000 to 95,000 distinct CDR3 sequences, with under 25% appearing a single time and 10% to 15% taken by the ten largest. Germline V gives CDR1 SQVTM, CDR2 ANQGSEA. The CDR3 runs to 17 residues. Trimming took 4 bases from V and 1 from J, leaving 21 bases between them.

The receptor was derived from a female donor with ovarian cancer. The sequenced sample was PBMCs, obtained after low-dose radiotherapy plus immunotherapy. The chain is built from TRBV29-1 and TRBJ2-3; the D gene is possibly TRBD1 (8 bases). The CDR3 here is CSVVFPTGGGGTDTQYF. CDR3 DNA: TGCAGCGTTGTTTTTCCAACAGGGGGGGGCGGCACAGATACGCAGTATTTT.